This paragraph reports one T cell receptor beta chain. The entry originates in a study of technical replicates of blood from a handful of donors. The protocol was immunoSEQ multiplex PCR, while the TCRdb copy is restricted to in-frame clones and leaves out a portion. Seen here are 67,000 or so clones, just under 95% observed once, and the top ten hold approximately 0.39%. The CDR3 runs 16 residues. V shed 3 bases, J shed 3 bases, and the junction held 7 bases outside the gene matches. Per germline, CDR1 MDHEN and CDR2 SYDVKM. The chain combines TRBV28 with TRBJ1-1; 10 nucleotides align to TRBD1. Sequencing was done on a sample of T cells isolated from PBMCs. The receptor comes from a human donor in good health. CDR3 residues: CASSLPLGTGDTEAFF. CDR3 coding DNA: TGTGCCAGCAGTTTGCCTTTAGGGACAGGGGACACTGAAGCTTTCTTT.